This T cell receptor (beta chain) was sequenced in a study of beta chain features in type 1 diabetes. Notes on the study in general: Type 1 diabetes patients had TCRB CDR3s that were shorter (moderately but significantly so) in all four CD4+ subsets.

TCRB transcripts that were expressed got sequenced, as all of the isolated RNA had been reverse transcribed. Data came from immunoSEQ multiplex PCR; TCRdb stores just in-frame clones and leaves some out. This sample carries hundreds of thousands of clones, roughly an eighth of them seen once, and the ten largest clones take approximately 0.042%. J gave up 1 base and V 11 bases, and 5 bases lay outside the gene matches. CDR3 length: 14 residues. Germline V lookup: CDR1 SEHNR, CDR2 FQNEAQ (reference sequence). In the case of this clone: Its target is not known.

The V call is TRBV7-9, the J call TRBJ2-2; 9 bases agree with TRBD1. The receptor was isolated from a young man with type 1 diabetes. The material sequenced was naive CD4+ T cells from blood. CDR3 in DNA: TGTGCCGGCGGGGGACAGGGGAACACCGGGGAGCTGTTTTTT. Translated, it gives CAGGGQGNTGELFF.